This TCR beta chain was documented in a study of blood T cells in healthy people across ages. Whole-study results and caveats: Estimated diversity that came from one million T cells was considered an underestimate. TCR beta diversity was tightly associated with the proportion of naive T cells. Among T cells, TCR beta diversity per million cells dropped roughly linearly as age rose.

It was with a sample-barcoded 5' primer and a J-beta primer mix that a second PCR of roughly 6 to 12 cycles was run. From the 5' RACE reads, TCRdb called clonotypes with MiXCR, one entry per CDR3 protein. The sample lists about 810,000 distinct CDR3 sequences; 36% were seen once. A remark on this clonotype: Its cognate antigen is unknown.

V lost 3 bases to trimming and J lost 2 bases; unmatched junction nucleotides: 7. The CDR3 is 15 residues long. CDR1 is SQVTM, CDR2 ANQGSEA, per germline. The receptor comes from a man aged 18 to 30 in good health. This chain joins TRBV29-1 and TRBJ2-7; TRBD1 aligns across 10 bases. Sequencing was carried out using blood. The CDR3 sequence is CSVDSPGTGAYEQYF. For the CDR3, the DNA is TGCAGCGTTGATAGCCCCGGGACAGGGGCCTACGAGCAGTACTTC.